This T cell receptor (beta chain) was found in a study of Graves' ophthalmopathy and Graves' hyperthyroidism. The germline gives CDR1 MGHDK, CDR2 SYGVNS. The CDR3 runs to 18 residues. The J segment lost 2 bases and the V segment lost 6 bases, leaving 12 bases of the junction unmatched. Amplified TCR beta CDR3 regions were obtained using RNA transcripts as template. RT-PCR with HTBI primers came first, then second-round multiplex PCR. MiXCR was run by TCRdb on the multiplex PCR reads, yielding one entry per CDR3 protein. The sample records 650,000 to 900,000 distinct CDR3 sequences, roughly two fifths being singletons. About this clonotype: As yet, its antigen is unknown. Being one base from a much bigger clone, this may be a read error.

Moderately to severely active ophthalmopathy under 3 months, CAS at least 3, NOSPECS at least 4. An approximately 9.8 ml volume of fresh peripheral blood provided the PBMCs. Whole-study findings and limits: Cross-validated, the 13-signature model showed 87.88%/81.08% sensitivity/specificity, and 80%/75% in the test set. The model's prediction of ophthalmopathy progression had 65% to 71% sensitivity and 72% to 75% specificity.

The V and J genes are TRBV25-1 and TRBJ2-7, with 14 bases lining up with TRBD2. The receptor's source is an adult man with Graves' ophthalmopathy. The specimen was peripheral blood. CDR3 residues: CASSLTPLTSGRAYEQYF. For the CDR3, the DNA is TGTGCCAGCAGCTTAACACCCCTGACTAGCGGGAGGGCCTACGAGCAGTACTTC.